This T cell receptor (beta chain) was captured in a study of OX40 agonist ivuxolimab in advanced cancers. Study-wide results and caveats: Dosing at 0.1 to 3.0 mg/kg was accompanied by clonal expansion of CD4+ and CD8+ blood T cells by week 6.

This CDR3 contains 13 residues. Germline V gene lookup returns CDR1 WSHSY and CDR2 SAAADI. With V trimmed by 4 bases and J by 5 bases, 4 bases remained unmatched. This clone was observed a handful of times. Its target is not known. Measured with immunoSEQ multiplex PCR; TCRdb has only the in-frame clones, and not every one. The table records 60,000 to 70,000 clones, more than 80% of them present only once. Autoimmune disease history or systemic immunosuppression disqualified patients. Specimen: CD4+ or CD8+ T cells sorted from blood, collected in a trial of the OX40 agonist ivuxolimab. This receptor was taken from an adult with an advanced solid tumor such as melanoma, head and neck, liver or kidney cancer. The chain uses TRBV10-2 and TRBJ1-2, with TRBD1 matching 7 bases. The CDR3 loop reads CASSVGQAYGYTF. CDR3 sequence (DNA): TGCGCCAGCAGTGTTGGACAGGCTTATGGCTACACCTTC.